The 3 T cell receptor beta chains below were found in one sample sequenced in a study of cytomegalovirus exposure and HLA in healthy donors. In the PCR, 60 Vbeta and 13 Jbeta primers were used. Sequencing used immunoSEQ multiplex PCR; TCRdb keeps in-frame clones, though not all of them. This sample has about 150,000 clones; around 81% occur once, and the top ten carry around 6%. The sequenced sample consisted of PBMCs. The origin of the receptors is a woman between 40 and 50 years old in good health and CMV-seropositive.

The J gene is TRBJ2-3, the V gene TRBV5-1, with TRBD2 identical over 8 bases. Per the germline V gene, CDR1 is SGHRS and CDR2 is YFSETQ. The CDR3 sequence is 15 residues long. With 4 bases clipped from V and 5 bases from J, the junction kept 9 bases outside the gene matches. The CDR3 sequence: CASSPTSGAGDTQYF. CDR3 bases: TGCGCCAGCAGCCCTACTAGCGGAGCAGGAGATACGCAGTATTTT.

The chain uses TRBV4-1 and TRBJ2-7, with 11 bases lining up with TRBD2. The CDR3 loop spans 15 amino acids. Germline V lookup: CDR1 MGHRA, CDR2 YSYEKL. V lost 1 base, J lost 5 bases, and 4 bases stayed unmatched. The CDR3 sequence: CASSQVLAGAHEQYF. Here the CDR3 DNA reads TGCGCCAGCAGCCAAGTACTAGCGGGAGCGCACGAGCAGTACTTC.

This clone was counted only a few times. CDR3 protein: CASTQQPNTGELFF. For the CDR3, the DNA is TGTGCCAGCACCCAACAGCCGAACACCGGGGAGCTGTTTTTT. This chain uses TRBV2 with TRBJ2-2; no reliable D call. V was clipped by 7 bases and J by 0 bases, with 9 bases between them. The CDR3 loop spans 14 amino acids. From germline, CDR1 is SNHLY and CDR2 FYNNEI. Drawing the rest from reference TRBV2 and TRBJ2-2, the complete variable domain is EPEVTQTPSHQVTQMGQEVILRCVPISNHLYFYWYRQILGQKVEFLVSFYNNEISEKSEIFDDQFSVERPDGSNFTLKIRSTKLEDSAMYFCASTQQPNTGELFFGEGSRLTVL.